This is a list of T cell receptor beta chains from one sample in a study of blood T cell repertoires in COVID-19. This table comes from immunoSEQ multiplex PCR, and its TCRdb copy is limited to in-frame clones, with some not included. The sample has 200,000 to 250,000 clones, roughly 85% seen once. The sample consisted of peripheral blood. These TCRs come from a man aged 18 to 30 with active or convalescent COVID-19. Each CDR3 is given with its conserved first and last residue. The order of the fields is clone size, D gene, J gene, V gene, CDR3 DNA, CDR3 protein. D genes are given only for firm matches. Size is stated for part of the rows, as once, few or many counts, or as a class when the clone is expanded.

.	.	TRBJ2-3	TRBV6-5	TGTGCCAGCAGTCGGACTTTCACAGATACGCAGTATTTT	CASSRTFTDTQYF
few	.	TRBJ2-7	TRBV10-2	TGCGCCAGCAGACCCGGACAGACCTACGAGCAGTACTTC	CASRPGQTYEQYF
.	TRBD1	TRBJ1-4	TRBV7-2	TGTGCCAGCAGCTCTATATCCGGGACAGGGTTTGTTTTTTCCGAAAAACTGTTTTTT	CASSSISGTGFVFSEKLFF
few	.	TRBJ1-3	TRBV4-1	TGCGCCAGCAGCCCCGTTGGAGGCATCGTCTCTGGAAACACCATATATTTT	CASSPVGGIVSGNTIYF
.	.	TRBJ1-5	TRBV7-2	TGTGCCAGCAGCTTGACCTCGAGGGCGAATCAGCCCCAGCATTTT	CASSLTSRANQPQHF
.	TRBD1	TRBJ1-2	TRBV28	TGTGCCAGCAGTCGGGACAGGGGGCCTAACTATGGCTACACCTTC	CASSRDRGPNYGYTF
.	.	TRBJ2-5	TRBV7-2	TGTGCCAGCAGCTTAACAGGTGTCCAAGAGACCCAGTACTTC	CASSLTGVQETQYF
.	.	TRBJ1-1	TRBV6-6	TGTGCCAGCAGTGACAGGAGCATAAACACTGAAGCTTTCTTT	CASSDRSINTEAFF
few	.	TRBJ1-1	TRBV27	TGTGCCAGCAGTTTATTTTTCAGGGACACTGAAGCTTTCTTT	CASSLFFRDTEAFF
.	TRBD1	TRBJ2-2	TRBV7-3	TGTGCCAGCAGCTTAGGTGCTTGGACAGGGGCCGGGGAGCTGTTTTTT	CASSLGAWTGAGELFF
.	.	TRBJ2-2	TRBV19	TGTGCCAGTAGTCAGGGGAAGGTGTTTTTT	CASSQGKVFF
.	TRBD1	TRBJ2-2	TRBV11-1	TGTGCCAGCAGCCCCGAGGACAGGGCACTCACCGGGGAGCTGTTTTTT	CASSPEDRALTGELFF
once	.	TRBJ1-1	TRBV28	TGTGCCAGCAGTTTAGTGGGGCAGGGGCTTATGAACACTGAAGCTTTCTTT	CASSLVGQGLMNTEAFF
.	.	TRBJ1-3	TRBV7-2	TGTGCCAGCAGCTTGAAGCGGGAGTTCTCTGGAAACACCATATATTTT	CASSLKREFSGNTIYF
.	TRBD2	TRBJ2-5	TRBV6-5	TGTGCCAGCAGATTAGCGGGAGGGTTTGAGACCCAGTACTTC	CASRLAGGFETQYF
.	.	TRBJ2-7	TRBV10-3	TGTGCCATCAGTAGAACCGGGGCCTACGAGCAGTACTTC	CAISRTGAYEQYF
.	.	TRBJ1-2	TRBV10-2	TGCGCCAGCAGTGAGGGGGCGCGTGCTGGCTACACCTTC	CASSEGARAGYTF
once	.	TRBJ1-2	TRBV6-5	TGTGCCAGCAGTTACTCGCATAGGGGAGGCTACACCTTC	CASSYSHRGGYTF
.	TRBD1	TRBJ1-6	TRBV15	TGTGCCACCAGCAGCTATTGGGACAGCAATAATTCACCCCTCCACTTT	CATSSYWDSNNSPLHF
.	TRBD1	TRBJ1-2	TRBV19	TGTGCCAGTAGGACCGGGACAGCAAGCGGCTACACCTTC	CASRTGTASGYTF
.	TRBD1	TRBJ2-4	TRBV19	TGTGCCAGTAGTTCCTACCAGGGGGCGCGAAACATTCAGTACTTC	CASSSYQGARNIQYF
.	TRBD2	TRBJ2-3	TRBV28	TGTGCCAGCAGCAGGACTAGCGGGCTTGTAGATACGCAGTATTTT	CASSRTSGLVDTQYF
.	.	TRBJ2-3	TRBV3-1/TRBV3-2	TGTGCCAGCAGTTACCGGGACTATACGCAGTATTTT	CASSYRDYTQYF
.	.	TRBJ2-3	TRBV28	TGTGCCAGCACCCTCTCGAGAACAGATACGCAGTATTTT	CASTLSRTDTQYF
.	.	TRBJ2-1	TRBV7-3	TGTGCCAGCAGCCCGGGTGGCGGAAGAGGGCGGAATGAGCAGTTCTTC	CASSPGGGRGRNEQFF
.	TRBD2	TRBJ2-1	TRBV9	TGTGCCAGCAGCGCCGGGACTAGCGTGGATTATGAGCAGTTCTTC	CASSAGTSVDYEQFF
once	.	TRBJ1-1	TRBV21-1	TGTGCCAGCAGCAAAGCGACGGTGGAGTGGACTGAAGCTTTCTTT	CASSKATVEWTEAFF
.	.	TRBJ1-3	TRBV19	TGTGCCAGTAGTATACCCTCAGCTGGAAACACCATATATTTT	CASSIPSAGNTIYF
once	TRBD2	TRBJ2-2	TRBV5-4	TGTGCCAGCAGCTTAGGGACTAGCGGGGGGGCCCCCACCGGGGAGCTGTTTTTT	CASSLGTSGGAPTGELFF